Listed here are 24 T cell receptor beta chains from one sample, sequenced in a study of low-dose radiotherapy and immunotherapy resistance in tumors. Both TCRalpha and TCRbeta chains were reverse transcribed with V-gene-specific primers. TCR amplification involved about 21 PCR cycles with a constant-region primer and V-primer adapter. MiXCR, run by TCRdb on the reads, gives a single entry per CDR3 protein. The sample consists of around 84,000 distinct CDR3 sequences, less than 20% of them appearing once. Time point here: after trial treatment. As for treatment: LDRT plus nivolumab, ipilimumab, low-dose cyclophosphamide and aspirin (RACIN trial). The sample consisted of PBMCs, taken after low-dose radiotherapy plus immunotherapy. Receptors originate from a male donor with prostate cancer.

In its sample, this clonotype was seen many times. V usage is TRBV4-2 and J usage is TRBJ2-3, with D perhaps matching TRBD1 (5 bases). V lost 4 bases and J 4 bases, leaving 9 bases between the germline ends. The CDR3 loop spans 13 amino acids. Germline assignment: CDR1 LGHNA and CDR2 YNFKEQ. CDR3 loop: CASSLREPDTQYF. CDR3 bases: TGTGCCAGCAGCCTCAGGGAACCAGATACGCAGTATTTT.

As to this clonotype: A far larger clone is only one base removed, so a read error is likely. The chain combines TRBV5-8 with TRBJ2-5; 10 nucleotides agree with TRBD1. J gave up 10 bases and V 4 bases, and 13 bases lay outside the gene matches. The CDR3 length is 15 residues. Germline lookup yields CDR1 SGHTS and CDR2 YDEGEE. The CDR3 is CASSVPGQGTWNQYF. The CDR3 coding sequence is TGTGCCAGCAGCGTGCCGGGACAGGGGACGTGGAACCAGTACTTC.

About this clonotype itself: Because the CDR3's place on the DNA is in doubt, the DNA is left out and the CDR3 is given as listed by TCRdb. This chain joins TRBV6-8 and TRBJ2-2; TRBD2 is the table's D call and was not checked against the DNA. Termini included, the CDR3 measures 19 amino acids. Germline-derived CDR1 and CDR2 are MNHGY and SAAAGT. This chain's CDR3 is CASSYPIPSGTPAPGSCFF.

With respect to this clonotype: A far larger clone is off by one base, so a read error is likely. The chain links TRBV27 to TRBJ2-3, with D possibly being TRBD1 or TRBD2 (5 bases each). Germline CDR1 MNHEY, CDR2 SMNVEV (reference sequence). The CDR3 runs 17 residues. The CDR3 region is CASSLFTGTEGADAQYF. As DNA, the CDR3 is TGTGCCAGCAGTTTATTCACCGGGACCGAAGGCGCAGATGCGCAGTATTTT.

The chain is built from TRBV29-1 and TRBJ2-1, with TRBD2 identical over 7 bases. This CDR3 comprises 13 residues. The V gene end was trimmed by 6 bases and the J gene end by 4 bases; junction bases not matched to a gene: 6. The germline gives CDR1 SQVTM, CDR2 ANQGSEA. The CDR3: CSVVGGVYNEQFF. As DNA, the CDR3 is TGCAGCGTAGTGGGGGGGGTTTACAATGAGCAGTTCTTC.

This clonotype was recorded at least ten times. The DNA for the CDR3 is TGTGCCATCAGTGAATCAGGGGGGGGTCAGCCCCAGCATTTT. It codes for CAISESGGGQPQHF. V usage is TRBV10-3 and J usage is TRBJ1-5; TRBD1 aligns across 7 bases. After removal of 3 bases from V and 6 bases from J, the junction contained 5 bases not matched to a gene. CDR1 and CDR2 (germline): ENHRY, SYGVKD. There are 14 residues in the CDR3.

The chain couples TRBV30 to TRBJ2-5, with 7 bases matching TRBD1. V lost 2 bases to trimming and J lost 4 bases; unmatched junction nucleotides: 4. CDR1 is GTSNPN, CDR2 SVGIG, per germline (reference sequence). The CDR3 has 13 amino acids. The CDR3 nucleotides read TGTGCCTGGAGTAAAAACAGGGGAGAGACCCAGTACTTC. This codes for CAWSKNRGETQYF.

The V call is TRBV28, the J call TRBJ1-4; 10 bases line up with TRBD1. V gave up 3 bases and J gave up 8 bases; unmatched junction bases: 9. Germline V gives CDR1 MDHEN, CDR2 SYDVKM. This CDR3 has 16 amino acids. CDR3 in amino acids: CASSLAGTGVKEKLFF. The CDR3, as DNA: TGTGCCAGCAGTTTGGCCGGGACAGGGGTCAAAGAAAAACTGTTTTTT.

This clonotype was recorded many times. At one end, the junction sequence differs from germline, possibly due to a read error. The V gene is TRBV7-9, the J gene TRBJ2-6, with unresolved D. Germline lookup yields CDR1 SEHNR and CDR2 FQNEAQ (reference sequence). CDR3 length equals 13 residues. In nucleotides, the CDR3 is TGTGCCAGCGGTGGGTCTGGAGCCAACGTCCTGACTTTC. Its translation: CASGGSGANVLTF.

The chain recombines TRBV28 with TRBJ2-3; D may match TRBD1 or TRBD2 (5 bases each). This CDR3 has 14 amino acids. V dropped 6 bases and J dropped 0 bases, with 10 bases sitting between them. Germline assignment: CDR1 MDHEN and CDR2 SYDVKM. CDR3 DNA sequence: TGTGCCAGCAGGGGGACGGCTAGCACAGATACGCAGTATTTT. Amino acids: CASRGTASTDTQYF.

This clonotype came up many times. V usage is TRBV7-2 and J usage is TRBJ2-1; 11 bases fit TRBD2. The CDR3 runs 16 residues. From germline, CDR1 is SGHTA and CDR2 FQGNSA. With 1 base clipped from V and 3 bases from J, the junction kept 2 bases outside the gene matches. The CDR3: CASSLGTSGGYNEQFF. The CDR3 nucleotides read TGTGCCAGCAGCTTAGGAACTAGCGGGGGCTACAATGAGCAGTTCTTC.

At least ten counts were recorded for this clonotype. The chain uses TRBV5-4 and TRBJ2-5; TRBD1 matches at 8 bases. The V gene end was trimmed by 4 bases and the J gene end by 1 base; junction bases not matched to a gene: 9. Germline V gene sequence: CDR1 SGHNT, CDR2 YYREEE (reference sequence). The CDR3 totals 16 residues. CDR3 residues: CASSARTGYRQETQYF. CDR3 DNA sequence: TGTGCCAGCAGCGCCAGGACAGGGTACCGCCAAGAGACCCAGTACTTC.

Concerning this clonotype: Sequence at one end of the junction differs from germline and may be a read error. CDR3 in DNA: TGTACCAGCTCACCATCGATACAGGGATCCGGGGAGCTGTTTTTT. Protein: CTSSPSIQGSGELFF. The gene calls are TRBV18 and TRBJ2-2; D is possibly TRBD1 (6 bases). This CDR3 comprises 15 residues. Germline V gene lookup returns CDR1 KGHSH and CDR2 LQKENI.

V is TRBV7-9 and J is TRBJ2-1, with TRBD2 matching 12 bases. This CDR3 comprises 15 residues. V was clipped by 6 bases and J by 9 bases; unmatched bases: 9. Germline V gives CDR1 SEHNR, CDR2 FQNEAQ (reference sequence). The CDR3 nucleotides are TGTGCCAGCAGACCTAGACTAGCGGGAGTATCTGAGCAGTTCTTC. Protein: CASRPRLAGVSEQFF. Full variable domain (missing parts from reference TRBV7-9 and TRBJ2-1): DTGVSQNPRHKITKRGQNVTFRCDPISEHNRLYWYRQTLGQGPEFLTYFQNEAQLEKSRLLSDRFSAERPKGSFSTLEIQRTEQGDSAMYLCASRPRLAGVSEQFFGPGTRLTVL.

The chain employs TRBV6-2 or TRBV6-3 and TRBJ1-1; 9 bases are a match to TRBD1. Unmatched junction bases numbered 10, after V lost 6 bases and J lost 5 bases. Germline V lookup: CDR1 MNHEY, CDR2 SVGEGT. This CDR3 has 15 amino acids. The CDR3 bases are TGTGCCAGCAGACTTGTAGGGACAGGGAGAACTGAAGCTTTCTTT. This encodes CASRLVGTGRTEAFF.

This clonotype was found many times. The chain employs TRBV4-1 and TRBJ2-1; 13 bases match TRBD2. CDR1 and CDR2 (germline): MGHRA, YSYEKL. The CDR3 extends over 18 amino acids. The ends lost 2 bases at V and 7 bases at J; junction bases unmatched: 11. The CDR3 DNA sequence: TGCGCCAGCAGCCAATCGGCCTCGGGGACTAGCGGGATTAATGAGCAGTTCTTC. Its translation: CASSQSASGTSGINEQFF.

This clonotype was observed a few times. One base away lies a much larger clone, so this may be a sequencing read error. The CDR3 is CASSRGLAGGYNRSEANVLTF. DNA for the CDR3: TGTGCCAGCAGCCGCGGACTAGCGGGAGGGTATAACCGCTCTGAGGCCAACGTCCTGACTTTC. The J gene is TRBJ2-6, the V gene TRBV7-6, with 15 bases aligning to TRBD2. This CDR3 is built from 21 residues. The V gene's germline CDR1 is SGHVS and CDR2 FNYEAQ. Using reference TRBV7-6 and TRBJ2-6 for the parts outside the CDR3, the full variable domain is GAGVSQSPRYKVTKRGQDVALRCDPISGHVSLYWYRQALGQGPEFLTYFNYEAQQDKSGLPNDRFSAERPEGSISTLTIQRTEQRDSAMYRCASSRGLAGGYNRSEANVLTFGAGSRLTVL.

The chain combines TRBV2 with TRBJ1-1; D is unclear. Per germline, CDR1 SNHLY and CDR2 FYNNEI. The CDR3 runs 14 residues. Trimming shortened V by 6 bases and J by 2 bases, and 13 bases separated the two germline ends. The CDR3 DNA follows: TGTGCCAGCAGAGTTGTCGGGGAAAACACTGAAGCTTTCTTT. Translating it yields CASRVVGENTEAFF.

In this sample, this clonotype turned up a few times. V is TRBV7-2 and J is TRBJ2-7; D might be TRBD1 (6 bases). The germline V gene has CDR1 SGHTA and CDR2 FQGNSA. V dropped 0 bases and J dropped 6 bases, with 9 bases sitting between them. The CDR3 is 13 residues long. DNA of the CDR3: TGTGCCAGCAGCTTAGCGGGGGCTAGCGAGCAGTACTTC. Encoded protein: CASSLAGASEQYF.

There are many counts of this clonotype. This chain connects TRBV10-3 to TRBJ2-1; D unclear. The germline gives CDR1 ENHRY, CDR2 SYGVKD. The CDR3 covers 13 residues. Trimming cost V 3 bases and J 7 bases, with 10 bases left between them. The DNA of the CDR3 is TGTGCCATCAGTGAAACGGATTTTAATGAGCAGTTCTTC. This encodes CAISETDFNEQFF.

Many counts were recorded for this clonotype. V and J are TRBV30 and TRBJ2-1, with 13 bases that match TRBD2. The CDR3 consists of 14 residues. Trimming cost V 5 bases and J 7 bases; bases outside gene matches: 5. Germline loops: CDR1 GTSNPN, CDR2 SVGIG (reference sequence). Written as DNA, the CDR3 is TGTGCCTGGGGACTAGCGGGAGTCCCGAATGAGCAGTTCTTC. Translating gives CAWGLAGVPNEQFF. The whole variable domain, filled in from reference TRBV30 and TRBJ2-1, reads SQTIHQWPATLVQPVGSPLSLECTVEGTSNPNLYWYRQAAGRGLQLLFYSVGIGQISSEVPQNLSASRPQDRQFILSSKKLLLSDSGFYLCAWGLAGVPNEQFFGPGTRLTVL.

This clonotype was seen a few times. The CDR3 DNA is TGTGCCAGCAGTTACTCCTCAGCGGGAGTCCCGCGGGAGCAGTACTTC. The encoded protein is CASSYSSAGVPREQYF. This chain connects TRBV6-2 or TRBV6-3 to TRBJ2-7; 8 bases agree with TRBD2. The V and J ends lost 0 bases and 7 bases, in that order; junction bases with no gene match: 11. The CDR3 runs 16 residues. In germline, CDR1 is MNHEY, CDR2 SVGEGT.

For this clonotype: A far larger clone is just one base off, so this is likely a read error. The V gene is TRBV6-1, the J gene TRBJ2-7, with D maybe TRBD2 (5 bases). The germline V gene encodes CDR1 MNHNS and CDR2 SASEGT. V was clipped by 6 bases and J by 2 bases, with 11 bases between them. The CDR3 length is 13 residues. This chain's CDR3 is CASRGRGAYEQYF. In nucleotides, the CDR3 is TGTGCCAGCAGAGGACGGGGTGCCTACGAGCAGTACTTC.

This clonotype was observed a few times. V is TRBV18 and J is TRBJ2-5; 9 bases fit TRBD1. Germline CDR1 reads KGHSH; CDR2 reads LQKENI. With 3 bases clipped from V and 5 bases from J, the junction kept 4 bases outside the gene matches. The CDR3 is 14 residues long. The DNA for the CDR3 is TGTGCCAGCTCACCGGGACAGGGACGGGAGACCCAGTACTTC. This encodes CASSPGQGRETQYF.